This passage covers 21 T cell receptor beta chains from one sample sequenced in a study of cytomegalovirus exposure and HLA in healthy donors. Vbeta (60) and Jbeta (13) primers were used in the PCR. Clones were sequenced by immunoSEQ multiplex PCR, and TCRdb holds only the in-frame ones, with some missing. The data contain about 160,000 clones, roughly 85% of them singletons. Sequencing was done on a sample of PBMCs. These receptors all come from a man aged 40-50 years in good health and CMV-seronegative.

This clone came up a few times. The chain combines TRBV6-6 with TRBJ1-2; D is undetermined. This CDR3 is 12 amino acids long. From germline, CDR1 is MNHNY and CDR2 SVGAGI (reference sequence). With 6 bases removed from V and 0 bases from J, the gap between germline ends came to 5 bases. The CDR3 coding sequence is TGTGCCAGCAGCCCCACTAACTATGGCTACACCTTC. It translates to CASSPTNYGYTF.

The chain's CDR3 is CASSPGGSGNTIYF. The CDR3 DNA is TGTGCCAGTAGTCCCGGGGGCTCTGGAAACACCATATATTTT. The V gene is TRBV19, the J gene TRBJ1-3; D may be TRBD1 (5 bases). The CDR3 loop spans 14 amino acids. V lost 5 bases to trimming and J lost 0 bases, with 8 bases between them. Germline assignment: CDR1 LNHDA and CDR2 SQIVND (reference sequence).

The sample holds one count of this clone. The chain joins TRBV28 to TRBJ1-2; possible D gene TRBD1, 6 bases. Per the germline V gene, CDR1 is MDHEN and CDR2 is SYDVKM. The V gene lost 5 bases and the J gene lost 10 bases, with 20 bases spanning the gap. This CDR3 is built from 14 residues. This CDR3 is CASSPGQRLAPYTF. The CDR3 DNA reads TGTGCCAGCAGTCCAGGACAGCGACTTGCCCCCTACACCTTC.

The V and J genes are TRBV7-2 and TRBJ2-5, with D perhaps TRBD1 (6 bases). Deletions cut 5 bases from V and 0 bases from J, with 10 bases between. The CDR3 totals 14 residues. The germline V gene encodes CDR1 SGHTA and CDR2 FQGNSA. This CDR3 is CASSPRDNQETQYF. CDR3 bases: TGTGCCAGCAGCCCCCGGGACAACCAAGAGACCCAGTACTTC. The whole variable domain, filled in from reference TRBV7-2 and TRBJ2-5, reads GAGVSQSPSNKVTEKGKDVELRCDPISGHTALYWYRQSLGQGLEFLIYFQGNSAPDKSGLPSDRFSAERTGGSVSTLTIQRTQQEDSAVYLCASSPRDNQETQYFGPGTRLLVL.

The rearrangement links TRBV28 to TRBJ2-3; 8 nucleotides line up with TRBD2. CDR3 length equals 11 residues. V lost 10 bases to trimming and J lost 14 bases; unmatched junction nucleotides: 11. Germline V gene sequence: CDR1 MDHEN, CDR2 SYDVKM. The DNA for the CDR3 is TGTGCCATACGTGGTGGGACTAGAGGGTATTTT. Its protein product is CAIRGGTRGYF.

This clone was seen a single time. The genes are TRBV7-2 and TRBJ2-2, with a weak D call TRBD2 (6 bases). CDR3 size: 14 residues. From germline, CDR1 is SGHTA and CDR2 FQGNSA. With 4 bases removed from V and 5 bases from J, the gap between germline ends came to 11 bases. CDR3 sequence (DNA): TGTGCCAGCAGCTCGATTCGGGGGACCGGGGAGCTGTTTTTT. It encodes CASSSIRGTGELFF.

The DNA of the CDR3 is TGTGCCAGCCGATTCGCAGGGGCCGGCTACACCTTC. Translated, it gives CASRFAGAGYTF. V gene TRBV6-5 combines with J gene TRBJ1-2; a weak D match, TRBD1 (6 bases). The CDR3 covers 12 residues. Trimming removed 8 bases at V and 8 bases at J, with 15 bases between. Germline CDR1 reads MNHEY; CDR2 reads SVGAGI.

CDR3 sequence (DNA): TGTGCCAGCAGTCCCCACCTGGGTTGGGACAGGGGTGAAGGCTACACCTTC. This translates into CASSPHLGWDRGEGYTF. The chain combines TRBV28 with TRBJ1-2; the match to TRBD1 covers 10 bases. This CDR3 contains 17 residues. Germline V gene lookup returns CDR1 MDHEN and CDR2 SYDVKM. The V and J ends lost 5 bases and 8 bases, in that order; junction bases with no gene match: 17.

The chain links TRBV6-1 to TRBJ2-7; 7 bases match TRBD2. CDR3 length equals 14 residues. After removal of 4 bases from V and 3 bases from J, the junction contained 6 bases not matched to a gene. Germline assignment: CDR1 MNHNS and CDR2 SASEGT. CDR3 loop: CASSVSGGSYEQYF. CDR3 bases: TGTGCCAGCAGTGTCTCCGGGGGGAGCTACGAGCAGTACTTC.

CDR3 amino acids: CASSQGPMRLAGAIYEQYF. The CDR3 DNA is TGTGCCAGCAGCCAAGGACCTATGAGACTAGCGGGGGCAATCTACGAGCAGTACTTC. The rearrangement joins TRBV4-2 to TRBJ2-7, with 12 nucleotides matching TRBD2. Per germline, CDR1 LGHNA and CDR2 YNFKEQ. The trim removed 1 base at V and 3 bases at J, leaving 13 bases unmatched. The CDR3 spans 19 residues.

This rearrangement joins TRBV13 to TRBJ1-1; TRBD1 matches 7 bases. There are 15 residues in the CDR3. V shed 4 bases, J shed 6 bases, and the junction held 11 bases outside the gene matches. Germline CDR1 is PRHDT and CDR2 is FYEKMQ (reference sequence). The CDR3 bases are TGTGCCAGCAGCTACCGGACAGGAAGTAGGGCTGAAGCTTTCTTT. This codes for CASSYRTGSRAEAFF.

V and J are TRBV11-2 and TRBJ2-2, with TRBD2 identical over 15 bases. The CDR3 has 16 amino acids. Germline-derived CDR1 and CDR2 are SGHAT and FQNNGV. With 5 bases clipped from V and 5 bases from J, the junction kept 3 bases outside the gene matches. CDR3 bases: TGTGCCAGCAGCATTGGGACTAGCGGGAGGACCGGGGAGCTGTTTTTT. The encoded protein is CASSIGTSGRTGELFF.

The V call is TRBV29-1, the J call TRBJ2-5; 8 bases map to TRBD1. The CDR3 runs to 14 residues. Unmatched junction bases numbered 6, after V lost 4 bases and J lost 2 bases. Germline-derived CDR1 and CDR2 are SQVTM and ANQGSEA. This CDR3 is CSVGDRNFQETQYF. DNA for the CDR3: TGCAGCGTTGGGGACAGGAATTTTCAAGAGACCCAGTACTTC.

The V and J genes are TRBV5-4 and TRBJ2-1, with TRBD2 matching 10 bases. CDR3 length: 15 amino acids. Germline V gives CDR1 SGHNT, CDR2 YYREEE (reference sequence). J gave up 5 bases and V 10 bases, and 12 bases lay outside the gene matches. The CDR3 nucleotides read TGTGCCTCTGGGGGCGGACTAGCGGTAAACAATGAGCAGTTCTTC. Residues: CASGGGLAVNNEQFF.

This chain links TRBV6-1 with TRBJ1-3; no clear D. This CDR3 comprises 14 residues. Germline V lookup: CDR1 MNHNS, CDR2 SASEGT. V gave up 3 bases and J gave up 8 bases, with 14 bases separating them. As DNA, the CDR3 is TGTGCCAGCAGTGATTTCGGGGTTAGGGACACCATATATTTT. Its translation is CASSDFGVRDTIYF.

The chain employs TRBV4-1 and TRBJ2-3, with TRBD2 matching over 7 bases. Unmatched junction bases numbered 8, after V lost 1 base and J lost 1 base. Germline V lookup: CDR1 MGHRA, CDR2 YSYEKL. The CDR3 contains 17 residues. The CDR3 loop is CASSQVPPSGRTDTQYF. The CDR3 region has the DNA TGCGCCAGCAGCCAAGTTCCTCCTAGCGGCCGCACAGATACGCAGTATTTT.

The chain employs TRBV6-4 and TRBJ2-3, with 10 bases matching TRBD2. Germline trimming cut 5 bases from V and 1 base from J; bases unmatched to any gene: 3. Germline CDR1 MRHNA, CDR2 SNTAGT. The CDR3 runs to 15 residues. CDR3 coding DNA: TGTGCCAGCAGTACCGGGACTAGCGGCACAGATACGCAGTATTTT. Residues: CASSTGTSGTDTQYF.

The V call is TRBV28, the J call TRBJ2-3, with 8 nucleotides matching TRBD1. CDR3 length equals 15 residues. The germline V gene encodes CDR1 MDHEN and CDR2 SYDVKM. The V gene end was trimmed by 5 bases and the J gene end by 3 bases; junction bases not matched to a gene: 7. The CDR3 reads CASSQHRDRTDTQYF. The CDR3, as DNA: TGTGCCAGCAGTCAGCACCGGGACAGGACAGATACGCAGTATTTT.

The chain uses TRBV27 and TRBJ1-2, with a possible D match to TRBD1 (5 bases). V was shortened by 0 bases and J by 2 bases, with 19 bases between the two germline ends. The V gene's germline CDR1 is MNHEY and CDR2 SMNVEV (reference sequence). This CDR3 spans 18 amino acids. CDR3 sequence (DNA): TGTGCCAGCAGTTTATCTTTTCCCAAGGGGCTGGACAACTATGGCTACACCTTC. It is translated as CASSLSFPKGLDNYGYTF.

The CDR3 DNA follows: TGTGCCAGCAGACAGAGCCTGAACACCGGGGAGCTGTTTTTT. As protein: CASRQSLNTGELFF. The chain carries TRBV2 and TRBJ2-2; D gene uncertain. This CDR3 is 14 amino acids long. V was cut by 6 bases and J by 1 base, with 9 bases left in between. From germline, CDR1 is SNHLY and CDR2 FYNNEI.

This clone appeared once. V is TRBV2 and J is TRBJ2-3, with 7 bases identical to TRBD2. CDR1 and CDR2 from the germline V gene are SNHLY and FYNNEI. The junction had 6 bases not matched to a gene; V was cut back by 5 bases and J by 4 bases. The CDR3 has 14 amino acids. CDR3 DNA: TGTGCCAGCAGTTCAGCGGGAATCCCAGATACGCAGTATTTT. The encoded protein is CASSSAGIPDTQYF.